The 26 T cell receptor beta chains reported below all come from one sample, sequenced in a study of CXCR3-negative and CXCR3-positive naive CD8 T cells. The libraries of TRB cDNA were constructed through 5' RACE using UMI labels. TCRdb reprocessed the 5' RACE reads and keeps a single row for each CDR3 protein, giving no DNA. In all, the sample yields under 25,000 distinct CDR3 sequences. The sequenced sample was memory CD8+ T cells from blood. The receptors stem from a human donor in good health. Some clones in this sample may be carry-over from other donors' samples.

The chain couples TRBV3-1 to TRBJ2-7; the D gene TCRdb calls, TRBD2, cannot be checked with no DNA. From germline, CDR1 is LGHDT and CDR2 YNNKEL (reference sequence). This CDR3 comprises 15 residues. The CDR3 region is CASSPNLGGAYEQYF.

The CDR3 loop is CASSSGTQYNEQFF. The chain employs TRBV9 and TRBJ2-1; TCRdb gives TRBD2 as the D gene, but with no DNA this cannot be confirmed. The CDR3 has 14 residues. CDR1 is SGDLS, CDR2 YYNGEE, per germline.

The chain links TRBV6-5 to TRBJ2-1; with no DNA, the TCRdb D assignment of TRBD2 cannot be verified. Germline lookup yields CDR1 MNHEY and CDR2 SVGAGI. This CDR3 has 15 amino acids. This CDR3 is CASSRLAGGFHEQFF.

The rearrangement joins TRBV4-3 to TRBJ2-3; TCRdb's D call of TRBD1 is untestable without DNA. CDR1 and CDR2 from the germline V gene are LGHNA and YSLEER. This CDR3 contains 16 residues. The CDR3: CASSPTRRTGGDTQYF.

The chain recombines TRBV20-1 with TRBJ2-6; with no DNA, the TCRdb D assignment of TRBD1 cannot be verified. The CDR3 contains 17 residues. The germline gives CDR1 DFQATT, CDR2 SNEGSKA (reference sequence). The CDR3 here is CSAGGDRMGSGANVLTF.

The V gene is TRBV27, the J gene TRBJ2-7. The CDR3 consists of 13 residues. Germline CDR1 and CDR2: MNHEY and SMNVEV (reference sequence). The CDR3 is CASSLSFAYEQYF.

This chain joins TRBV12-3 or TRBV12-4 and TRBJ2-2. The CDR3 is 12 residues long. The CDR3 protein is CASSFGTGELFF.

This sequence joins TRBV4-3 and TRBJ1-1. Germline lookup yields CDR1 LGHNA and CDR2 YSLEER. The CDR3 totals 14 residues. This CDR3 is CASSQALAFPEAFF.

V and J are TRBV6-4 and TRBJ2-1; TCRdb reports TRBD2, a call that lacks DNA to check it against. The CDR3 is 14 amino acids. Germline V lookup: CDR1 MRHNA, CDR2 SNTAGT. The CDR3 is CASSVGTSNNEQFF.

The V gene is TRBV20-1, the J gene TRBJ2-7. The germline gives CDR1 DFQATT, CDR2 SNEGSKA (reference sequence). The CDR3 is made up of 12 amino acids. This CDR3 reads CSARDTSYEQYF.

This chain connects TRBV6-5 to TRBJ1-1. The CDR3 has 13 amino acids. From germline, CDR1 is MNHEY and CDR2 SVGAGI. CDR3 amino acids: CASSYAGNTEAFF.

The chain is built from TRBV25-1 and TRBJ1-1. The CDR3 has 13 amino acids. Germline assignment: CDR1 MGHDK and CDR2 SYGVNS. The CDR3 is CASSDRQFREAFF.

Measured by frequency, this clonotype is medium-sized. The genes are TRBV21-1 and TRBJ1-4; as DNA is missing, the TRBD1 call by TCRdb cannot be tested. TRBV21-1 is termed a pseudogene. The CDR3 totals 17 residues. CDR3 region: CASSPGQGKSFNEKLFF.

This rearrangement joins TRBV11-2 to TRBJ2-7; the TCRdb call, TRBD1, lacks DNA for checking. The germline V gene has CDR1 SGHAT and CDR2 FQNNGV. CDR3 length: 15 amino acids. The CDR3 loop reads CASSPPWGPPYEQYF. Full variable domain (rest looked up from reference TRBV11-2 and TRBJ2-7): EAGVAQSPRYKIIEKRQSVAFWCNPISGHATLYWYQQILGQGPKLLIQFQNNGVVDDSQLPKDRFSAERLKGVDSTLKIQPAKLEDSAVYLCASSPPWGPPYEQYFGPGTRLTVT.

This rearrangement joins TRBV20-1 to TRBJ1-1. This CDR3 is 15 amino acids long. From germline, CDR1 is DFQATT and CDR2 SNEGSKA (reference sequence). CDR3 sequence reads: CSARDGEGGDTEAFF.

This sequence joins TRBV6-1 and TRBJ2-4; TCRdb picks TRBD1, but there is no DNA to check that call. This CDR3 spans 17 amino acids. Germline CDR1 MNHNS, CDR2 SASEGT. CDR3: CASSERWTGVAKNIQYF.

J is TRBJ2-3 and V is TRBV12-3 or TRBV12-4; TCRdb gives TRBD2 as the D gene, but with no DNA this cannot be confirmed. This CDR3 spans 16 amino acids. This chain's CDR3 is CASSLLASGRGDTQYF.

The chain links TRBV20-1 to TRBJ2-7; TCRdb names TRBD2, which stays unverified in the absence of DNA. CDR3 length: 16 residues. Germline V gene lookup returns CDR1 DFQATT and CDR2 SNEGSKA (reference sequence). Here the CDR3 reads CSASLPGGLVIYEQYF.

This rearrangement joins TRBV28 to TRBJ2-1; no DNA is available, so the TRBD2 call from TCRdb remains unchecked. From germline, CDR1 is MDHEN and CDR2 SYDVKM. The CDR3 is 13 amino acids. CDR3 loop: CASSLGLAPEQFF.

V gene TRBV7-9 combines with J gene TRBJ2-1. This CDR3 is built from 13 residues. Germline lookup yields CDR1 SEHNR and CDR2 FQNEAQ (reference sequence). The CDR3 region is CASSSDVNNEQFF.

The chain links TRBV7-9 to TRBJ2-3. CDR1 SEHNR and CDR2 FQNEAQ come from the germline V gene (reference sequence). The CDR3 covers 12 residues. The CDR3 loop is CASSLAALWQYF.

V is TRBV20-1 and J is TRBJ2-7; TCRdb outputs TRBD2, but without DNA this stays unchecked. The germline V gene encodes CDR1 DFQATT and CDR2 SNEGSKA (reference sequence). This CDR3 is built from 13 residues. CDR3 region: CSARPSGIHEQYF.

The chain joins TRBV11-3 to TRBJ2-7; the D call from TCRdb, TRBD1, cannot be confirmed without DNA. The CDR3 covers 17 residues. The V gene's germline CDR1 is SGHNT and CDR2 YENEEA. Here the CDR3 reads CASSLSPPGQGFYEQYF.

The chain carries TRBV7-9 and TRBJ2-2; TCRdb indicates TRBD2, and absent DNA this call remains unverified. From germline, CDR1 is SEHNR and CDR2 FQNEAQ (reference sequence). The CDR3 is 16 residues long. The CDR3 spells CASSFFIYRGTGELFF.

The CDR3: CASSRQGDWVHGELFF. This chain joins TRBV3-1 and TRBJ2-2; TCRdb indicates TRBD1, and absent DNA this call remains unverified. The length of the CDR3 is 16 residues. CDR1 is LGHDT, CDR2 YNNKEL, per germline (reference sequence).

The gene calls are TRBV11-3 and TRBJ2-1. In germline, CDR1 is SGHNT, CDR2 YENEEA. CDR3 length: 14 amino acids. CDR3: CASSRQSSYNEQFF.